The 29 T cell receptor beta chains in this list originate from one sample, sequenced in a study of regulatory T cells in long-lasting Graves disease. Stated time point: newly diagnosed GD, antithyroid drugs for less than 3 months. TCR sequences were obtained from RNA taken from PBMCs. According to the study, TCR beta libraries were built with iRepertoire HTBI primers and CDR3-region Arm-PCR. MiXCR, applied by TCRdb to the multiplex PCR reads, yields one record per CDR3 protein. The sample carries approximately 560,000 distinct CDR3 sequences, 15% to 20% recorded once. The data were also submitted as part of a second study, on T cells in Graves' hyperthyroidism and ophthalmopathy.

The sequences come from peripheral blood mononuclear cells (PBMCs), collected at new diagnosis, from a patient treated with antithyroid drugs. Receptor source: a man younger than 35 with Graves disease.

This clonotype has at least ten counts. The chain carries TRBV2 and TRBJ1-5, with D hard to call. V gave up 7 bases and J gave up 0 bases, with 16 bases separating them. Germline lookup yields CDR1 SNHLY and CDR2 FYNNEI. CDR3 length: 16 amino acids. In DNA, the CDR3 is TGTGCCAGCACCCCCCGGGGAGGTTATAGCAATCAGCCCCAGCATTTT. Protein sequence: CASTPRGGYSNQPQHF.

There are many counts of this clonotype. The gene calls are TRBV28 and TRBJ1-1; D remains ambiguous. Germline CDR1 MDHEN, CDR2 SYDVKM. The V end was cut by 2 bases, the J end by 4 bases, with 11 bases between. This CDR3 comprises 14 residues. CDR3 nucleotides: TGTGCCAGCAGTTTACCCGGGGTAGGCACTGAAGCTTTCTTT. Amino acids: CASSLPGVGTEAFF.

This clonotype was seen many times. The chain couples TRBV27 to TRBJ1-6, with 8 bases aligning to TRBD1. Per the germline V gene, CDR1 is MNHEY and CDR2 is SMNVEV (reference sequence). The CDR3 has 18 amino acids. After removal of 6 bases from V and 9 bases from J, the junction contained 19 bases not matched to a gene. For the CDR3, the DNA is TGTGCCAGCAGCAGTGACCTAACCCGACAGGGGAGATTTTCACCCCTCCACTTT. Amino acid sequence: CASSSDLTRQGRFSPLHF.

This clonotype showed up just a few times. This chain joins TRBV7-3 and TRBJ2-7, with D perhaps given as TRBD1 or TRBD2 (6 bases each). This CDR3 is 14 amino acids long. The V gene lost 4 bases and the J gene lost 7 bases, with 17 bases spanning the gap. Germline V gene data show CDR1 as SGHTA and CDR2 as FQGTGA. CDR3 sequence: CASSSLGGLGEQYF. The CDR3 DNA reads TGTGCCAGCAGCTCACTAGGGGGGTTGGGGGAGCAGTACTTC.

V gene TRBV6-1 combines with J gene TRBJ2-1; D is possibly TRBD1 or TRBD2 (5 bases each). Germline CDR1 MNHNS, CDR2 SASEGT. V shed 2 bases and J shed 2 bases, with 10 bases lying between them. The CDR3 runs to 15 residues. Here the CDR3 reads CASSELPGPYNEQFF. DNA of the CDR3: TGTGCCAGCAGTGAACTCCCGGGACCCTACAATGAGCAGTTCTTC.

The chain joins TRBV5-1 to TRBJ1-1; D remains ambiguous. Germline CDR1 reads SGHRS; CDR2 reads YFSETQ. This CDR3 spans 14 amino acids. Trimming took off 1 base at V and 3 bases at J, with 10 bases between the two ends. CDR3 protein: CASSLLGIDTEAFF. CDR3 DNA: TGCGCCAGCAGCTTGTTGGGGATAGACACTGAAGCTTTCTTT.

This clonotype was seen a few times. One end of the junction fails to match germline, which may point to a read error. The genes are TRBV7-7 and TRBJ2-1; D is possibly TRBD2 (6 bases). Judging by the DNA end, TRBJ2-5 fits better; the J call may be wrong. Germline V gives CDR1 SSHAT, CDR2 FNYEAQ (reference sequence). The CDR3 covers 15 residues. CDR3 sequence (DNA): TGTGCTAGCAGCTTAGCGGTTGCAGCCCAAGAGACCCAGTACTTC. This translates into CASSLAVAAQETQYF.

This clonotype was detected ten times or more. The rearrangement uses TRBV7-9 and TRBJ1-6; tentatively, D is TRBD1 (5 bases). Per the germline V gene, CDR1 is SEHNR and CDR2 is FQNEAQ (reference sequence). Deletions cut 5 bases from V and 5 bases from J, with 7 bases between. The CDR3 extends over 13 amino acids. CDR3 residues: CASSEGNNSPLHF. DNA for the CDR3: TGTGCCAGCAGCGAGGGGAATAATTCACCCCTCCACTTT.

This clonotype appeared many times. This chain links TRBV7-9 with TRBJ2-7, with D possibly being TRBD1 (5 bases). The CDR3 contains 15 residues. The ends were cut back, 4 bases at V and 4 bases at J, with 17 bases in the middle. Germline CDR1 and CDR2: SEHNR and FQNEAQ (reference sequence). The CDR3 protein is CASSSTEFSPYEQYF. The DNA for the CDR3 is TGTGCCAGCAGCTCGACAGAATTCTCCCCTTACGAGCAGTACTTC.

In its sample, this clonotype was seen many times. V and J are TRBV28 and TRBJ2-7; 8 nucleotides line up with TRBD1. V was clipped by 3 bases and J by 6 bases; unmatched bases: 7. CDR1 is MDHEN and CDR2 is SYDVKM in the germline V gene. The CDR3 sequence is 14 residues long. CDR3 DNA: TGTGCCAGCAGTTTCCCGCAAACAGGGGGCGAGCAGTACTTC. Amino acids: CASSFPQTGGEQYF.

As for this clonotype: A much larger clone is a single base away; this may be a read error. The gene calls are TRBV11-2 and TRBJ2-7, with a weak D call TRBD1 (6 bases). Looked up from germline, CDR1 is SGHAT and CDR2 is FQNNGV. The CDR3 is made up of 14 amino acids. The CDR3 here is CANSLVSRGGEQYF. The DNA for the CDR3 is TGTGCCAACAGCTTAGTCAGCAGGGGCGGAGAGCAGTACTTC.

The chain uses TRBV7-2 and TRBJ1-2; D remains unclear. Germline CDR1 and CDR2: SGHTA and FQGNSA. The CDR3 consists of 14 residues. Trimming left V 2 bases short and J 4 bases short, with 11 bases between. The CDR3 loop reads CASSLNWGGYGYTF. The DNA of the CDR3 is TGTGCCAGCAGCTTAAATTGGGGAGGCTATGGCTACACCTTC.

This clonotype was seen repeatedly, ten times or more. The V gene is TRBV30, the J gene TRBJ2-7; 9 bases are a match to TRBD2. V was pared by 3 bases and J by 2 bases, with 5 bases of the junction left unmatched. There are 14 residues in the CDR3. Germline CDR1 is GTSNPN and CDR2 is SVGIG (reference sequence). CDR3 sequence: CAWSDSSGTYEQYF. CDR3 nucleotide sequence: TGTGCCTGGAGCGATTCTAGCGGGACCTACGAGCAGTACTTC.

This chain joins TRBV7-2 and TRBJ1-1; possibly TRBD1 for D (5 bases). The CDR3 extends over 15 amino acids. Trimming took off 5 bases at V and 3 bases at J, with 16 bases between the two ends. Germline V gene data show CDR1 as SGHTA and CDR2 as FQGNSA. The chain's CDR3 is CASSLRGGYDTEAFF. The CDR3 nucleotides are TGTGCCAGCAGCCTTAGGGGAGGGTACGACACTGAAGCTTTCTTT.

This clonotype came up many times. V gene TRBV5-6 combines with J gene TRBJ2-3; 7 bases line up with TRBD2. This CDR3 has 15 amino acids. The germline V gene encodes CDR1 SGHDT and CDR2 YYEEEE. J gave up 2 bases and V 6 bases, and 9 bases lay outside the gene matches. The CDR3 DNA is TGTGCCAGCATTTTTAGCGGGTGGCTCACAGATACGCAGTATTTT. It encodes CASIFSGWLTDTQYF.

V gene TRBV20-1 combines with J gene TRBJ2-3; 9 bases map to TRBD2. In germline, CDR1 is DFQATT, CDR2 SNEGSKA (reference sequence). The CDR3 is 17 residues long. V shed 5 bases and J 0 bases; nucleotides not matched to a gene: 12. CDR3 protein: CSAGWASGESSTDTQYF. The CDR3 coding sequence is TGCAGTGCTGGTTGGGCTAGCGGGGAATCTAGCACAGATACGCAGTATTTT.

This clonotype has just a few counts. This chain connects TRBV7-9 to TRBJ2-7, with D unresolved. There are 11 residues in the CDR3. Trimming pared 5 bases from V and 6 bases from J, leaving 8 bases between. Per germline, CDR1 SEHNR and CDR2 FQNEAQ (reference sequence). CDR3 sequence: CASSPELEQYF. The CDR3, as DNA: TGTGCCAGCAGCCCCGAGCTCGAGCAGTACTTC.

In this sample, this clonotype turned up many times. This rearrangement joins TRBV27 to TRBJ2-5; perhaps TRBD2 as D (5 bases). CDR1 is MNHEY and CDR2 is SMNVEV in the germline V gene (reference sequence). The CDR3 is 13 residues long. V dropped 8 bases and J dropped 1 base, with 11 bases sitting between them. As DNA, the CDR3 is TGTGCCAGCGAAGTGGACTTCCAAGAGACCCAGTACTTC. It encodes CASEVDFQETQYF.

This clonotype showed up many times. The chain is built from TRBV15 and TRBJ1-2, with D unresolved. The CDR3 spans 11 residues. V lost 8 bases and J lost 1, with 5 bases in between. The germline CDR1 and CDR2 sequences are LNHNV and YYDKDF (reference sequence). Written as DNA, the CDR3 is TGTGCCACCGGTCATAACTATGGCTACACCTTC. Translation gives CATGHNYGYTF.

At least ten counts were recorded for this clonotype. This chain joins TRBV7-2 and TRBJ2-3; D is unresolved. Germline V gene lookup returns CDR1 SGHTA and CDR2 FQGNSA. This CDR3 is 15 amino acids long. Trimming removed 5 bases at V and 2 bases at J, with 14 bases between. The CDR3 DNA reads TGTGCCAGCAGCCCACGACGGTATTTCACAGATACGCAGTATTTT. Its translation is CASSPRRYFTDTQYF.

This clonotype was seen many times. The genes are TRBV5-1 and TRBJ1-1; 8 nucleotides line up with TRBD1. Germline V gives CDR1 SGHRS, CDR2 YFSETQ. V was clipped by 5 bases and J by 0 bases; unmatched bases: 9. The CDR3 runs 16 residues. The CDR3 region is CASRAGQVYMNTEAFF. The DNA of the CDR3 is TGCGCCAGCAGGGCGGGACAGGTATACATGAACACTGAAGCTTTCTTT.

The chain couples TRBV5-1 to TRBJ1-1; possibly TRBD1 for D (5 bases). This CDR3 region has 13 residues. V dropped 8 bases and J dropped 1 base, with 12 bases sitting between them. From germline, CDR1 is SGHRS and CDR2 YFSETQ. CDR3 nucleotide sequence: TGCGCCAGTTTACAGGCGTCGAACACTGAAGCTTTCTTT. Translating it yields CASLQASNTEAFF.

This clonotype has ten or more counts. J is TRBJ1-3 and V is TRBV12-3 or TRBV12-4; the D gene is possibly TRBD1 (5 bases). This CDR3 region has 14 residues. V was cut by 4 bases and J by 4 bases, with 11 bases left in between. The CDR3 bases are TGTGCCAGCAGTTATCCAGGGCGCGGAAACACCATATATTTT. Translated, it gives CASSYPGRGNTIYF.

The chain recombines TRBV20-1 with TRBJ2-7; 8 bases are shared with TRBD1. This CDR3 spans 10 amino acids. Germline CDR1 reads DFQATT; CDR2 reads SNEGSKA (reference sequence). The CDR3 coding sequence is TGCAATCGGACAGGGCGCGAGCAGTACTTC. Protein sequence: CNRTGREQYF.

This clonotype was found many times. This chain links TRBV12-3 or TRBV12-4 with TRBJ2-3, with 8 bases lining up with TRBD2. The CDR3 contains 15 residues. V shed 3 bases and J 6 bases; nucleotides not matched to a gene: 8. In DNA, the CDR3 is TGTGCCAGCAGTTTCGGCACTAGCGGCTGGGATACGCAGTATTTT. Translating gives CASSFGTSGWDTQYF.

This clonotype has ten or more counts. The CDR3 protein is CASSFPRAGEQYF. Here the CDR3 DNA reads TGCGCCAGCAGCTTCCCCCGGGCGGGAGAGCAGTACTTC. The chain has TRBV5-1 and TRBJ2-7; a possible D gene is TRBD2 (6 bases). The V gene lost 2 bases and the J gene lost 7 bases, with 13 bases spanning the gap. CDR3 size: 13 residues. Germline V gene data show CDR1 as SGHRS and CDR2 as YFSETQ.

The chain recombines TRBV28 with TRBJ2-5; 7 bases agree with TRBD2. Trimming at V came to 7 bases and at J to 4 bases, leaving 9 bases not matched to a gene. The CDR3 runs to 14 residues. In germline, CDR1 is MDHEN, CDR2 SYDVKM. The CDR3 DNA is TGTGCCAGCATCCCGTTGGCGGGAGCAGAGACCCAGTACTTC. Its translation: CASIPLAGAETQYF.

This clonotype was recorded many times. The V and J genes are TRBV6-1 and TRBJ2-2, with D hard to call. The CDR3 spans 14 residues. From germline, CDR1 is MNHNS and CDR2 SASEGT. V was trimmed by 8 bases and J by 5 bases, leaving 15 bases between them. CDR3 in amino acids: CASQAEAGTGELFF. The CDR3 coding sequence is TGTGCCAGCCAGGCAGAAGCCGGGACCGGGGAGCTGTTTTTT.

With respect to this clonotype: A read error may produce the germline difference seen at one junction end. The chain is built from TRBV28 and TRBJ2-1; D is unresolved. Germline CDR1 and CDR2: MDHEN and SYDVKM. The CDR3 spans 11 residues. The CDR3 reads CANSFGNEQFF. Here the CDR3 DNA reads TGTGCCAACAGTTTCGGCAATGAGCAGTTCTTC.